Shown below are 21 T cell receptor beta chains from a single sample sequenced in a study of regulatory T cells in long-lasting Graves disease. With iRepertoire HTBI primers and Arm-PCR of CDR3 regions, TCR beta libraries were built. Each CDR3 protein is one row after TCRdb ran MiXCR on the multiplex PCR reads. The sample shows 700,000 or so distinct CDR3 sequences, around 32% of them seen only once. Described time point: persistent/refractory GD, antithyroid drugs over 5 years with positive TRAb. The TCR library used RNA extracted from PBMCs. The sample here was peripheral blood mononuclear cells (PBMCs), taken when the disease was refractory, from a patient treated with antithyroid drugs. Receptors were obtained from a female donor with Graves disease.

There are many counts of this clonotype. The chain uses TRBV27 and TRBJ1-1; a possible D gene is TRBD1 (6 bases). The CDR3 runs to 18 residues. Germline V lookup: CDR1 MNHEY, CDR2 SMNVEV (reference sequence). The V gene lost 5 bases and the J gene lost 10 bases, with 32 bases spanning the gap. The CDR3 region is CASSQRTFSRDTDFRAFF. The CDR3 region has the DNA TGTGCCAGCAGTCAACGAACTTTCTCCCGGGACACCGACTTTAGAGCTTTCTTT.

The CDR3 reads CASSRGSTDTQYF. CDR3 nucleotides: TGTGCCAGCAGCCGCGGGAGCACAGATACGCAGTATTTT. The chain employs TRBV7-2 and TRBJ2-3; tentatively, D is TRBD2 (5 bases). Germline assignment: CDR1 SGHTA and CDR2 FQGNSA. The CDR3 sequence is 13 residues long. Trimming pared 5 bases from V and 0 bases from J, leaving 6 bases between.

The sample holds a few counts of this clonotype. The chain carries TRBV6-1 and TRBJ1-1; D uncertain. This CDR3 has 11 residues. Trimming shortened V by 8 bases and J by 2 bases, and 6 bases separated the two germline ends. Looked up from germline, CDR1 is MNHNS and CDR2 is SASEGT. The CDR3 nucleotides are TGTGCCAGCCTGGGTAACACTGAAGCTTTCTTT. This encodes CASLGNTEAFF.

The rearrangement uses TRBV28 and TRBJ2-7; either TRBD1 or TRBD2 may fit D (6 bases each). This CDR3 is built from 13 residues. Germline-derived CDR1 and CDR2 are MDHEN and SYDVKM. Trimming cost V 6 bases and J 7 bases, with 16 bases left between them. The CDR3 sequence is CASSQAQGGEQYF. The CDR3 bases are TGTGCCAGCAGCCAGGCACAGGGAGGAGAGCAGTACTTC.

In its sample, this clonotype was seen many times. The chain couples TRBV11-2 to TRBJ2-5; 9 bases line up with TRBD2. The J segment lost 4 bases and the V segment lost 1 base, leaving 4 bases of the junction unmatched. Germline V gives CDR1 SGHAT, CDR2 FQNNGV. The length of the CDR3 is 15 residues. CDR3 sequence (DNA): TGTGCCAGCAGCTTAGTAGCGGGAGTGGCAGAGACCCAGTACTTC. It specifies CASSLVAGVAETQYF.

This clonotype has a single count. The rearrangement uses TRBV6-1 and TRBJ1-2; D unclear. The germline V gene encodes CDR1 MNHNS and CDR2 SASEGT. V was pared by 5 bases and J by 4 bases, with 14 bases between. This CDR3 region has 14 residues. The CDR3 DNA reads TGTGCCAGCAGTCCTGCGGCAGCTAGCTATGGCTACACCTTC. Its translation: CASSPAAASYGYTF.

This chain's CDR3 is CSVVQDSYEQYF. CDR3 DNA sequence: TGCAGCGTTGTTCAGGACTCCTACGAGCAGTACTTC. This chain uses TRBV29-1 with TRBJ2-7, with D hard to call. The germline CDR1 and CDR2 sequences are SQVTM and ANQGSEA. The CDR3 runs 12 residues. V lost 4 bases, J lost 0 bases, and 7 bases lay in between.

This clonotype was picked up a small number of times. This rearrangement joins TRBV5-4 to TRBJ2-5; tentative D call: TRBD1 (6 bases). Germline V gene lookup returns CDR1 SGHNT and CDR2 YYREEE (reference sequence). The germline V and J ends were trimmed by 0 bases and 4 bases, with 13 bases remaining between them. This CDR3 has 15 residues. CDR3 region: CASSLGTAPRETQYF. As DNA, the CDR3 is TGTGCCAGCAGCTTGGGGACAGCCCCAAGAGAGACCCAGTACTTC.

V and J are TRBV19 and TRBJ2-7; D is tentatively TRBD1 or TRBD2 (5 bases each). There are 14 residues in the CDR3. Germline assignment: CDR1 LNHDA and CDR2 SQIVND (reference sequence). V was clipped by 6 bases and J by 2 bases, with 14 bases between them. Here the CDR3 reads CASSEAGTPYEQYF. Here the CDR3 DNA reads TGTGCCAGTAGCGAGGCCGGGACCCCCTACGAGCAGTACTTC.

This clonotype was picked up a small number of times. V and J are TRBV7-9 and TRBJ2-3; D is unresolved. The CDR3 runs to 12 residues. V was clipped by 10 bases and J by 3 bases, with 11 bases between them. Per the germline V gene, CDR1 is SEHNR and CDR2 is FQNEAQ (reference sequence). CDR3 DNA sequence: TGTGCCATCGACCCCCCAACAGATACGCAGTATTTT. It is translated as CAIDPPTDTQYF.

The V gene is TRBV11-2, the J gene TRBJ1-1, with D possibly being TRBD1 (5 bases). Germline CDR1 and CDR2: SGHAT and FQNNGV. The CDR3 loop spans 15 amino acids. V was clipped by 2 bases and J by 1 base, with 11 bases between them. As DNA, the CDR3 is TGTGCCAGCAGCTTACCGGGACGGAAGAACACTGAAGCTTTCTTT. Amino acid sequence: CASSLPGRKNTEAFF.

This clonotype has only a few counts. The rearrangement joins TRBV24-1 to TRBJ2-5; a possible D gene is TRBD2 (5 bases). CDR1 is KGHDR and CDR2 is SFDVKD in the germline V gene. V was shortened by 7 bases and J by 5 bases, with 16 bases between the two germline ends. CDR3 length: 14 residues. CDR3 nucleotides: TGTGCCACCAGCGGAGGTGGGTTGTGGGAGACCCAGTACTTC. Translated, it gives CATSGGGLWETQYF.

The V call is TRBV12-5, the J call TRBJ1-6; 7 bases are a match to TRBD1. CDR3 length equals 14 residues. The ends lost 5 bases at V and 5 bases at J; junction bases unmatched: 3. Per the germline V gene, CDR1 is LGHNT and CDR2 is FRNRAP. CDR3 DNA sequence: TGTGCTAGTGGTCAGGGACAGAATAATTCACCCCTCCACTTT. This encodes CASGQGQNNSPLHF.

Only a few counts were recorded for this clonotype. The chain's CDR3 is CASGLPPDRGGTGELFF. As DNA, the CDR3 is TGTGCTAGTGGTTTGCCCCCCGACAGGGGCGGCACCGGGGAGCTGTTTTTT. This chain connects TRBV12-5 to TRBJ2-2; 8 bases are a match to TRBD1. The V gene's germline CDR1 is LGHNT and CDR2 FRNRAP. The CDR3 runs to 17 residues. V trimming: 2 bases; J trimming: 4 bases; junction bases outside the gene matches: 9.

This clonotype was seen repeatedly, ten times or more. This sequence joins TRBV2 and TRBJ2-5; 14 positions agree with TRBD2. The trim removed 0 bases at V and 5 bases at J, leaving 8 bases unmatched. CDR3 length: 18 residues. The V gene's germline CDR1 is SNHLY and CDR2 FYNNEI. The CDR3 loop reads CASSEALRLAGGGETQYF. The CDR3 DNA reads as TGTGCCAGCAGTGAAGCGCTTCGACTAGCGGGAGGGGGCGAGACCCAGTACTTC. The variable domain in full, with the rest retrieved from reference TRBV2 and TRBJ2-5, is EPEVTQTPSHQVTQMGQEVILRCVPISNHLYFYWYRQILGQKVEFLVSFYNNEISEKSEIFDDQFSVERPDGSNFTLKIRSTKLEDSAMYFCASSEALRLAGGGETQYFGPGTRLLVL.

This chain uses TRBV7-2 with TRBJ1-1, with D tentatively TRBD1 (5 bases). The V and J ends lost 3 bases and 1 base respectively, with 18 bases between them. This CDR3 spans 17 amino acids. The V gene's germline CDR1 is SGHTA and CDR2 FQGNSA. DNA for the CDR3: TGTGCCAGCAGCTTTCGAATCCCGGGGCAAGGGAACACTGAAGCTTTCTTT. As protein: CASSFRIPGQGNTEAFF.

This clonotype appeared a few times. The V call is TRBV29-1, the J call TRBJ2-5; D may correspond to TRBD1 or TRBD2 (5 bases each). The germline gives CDR1 SQVTM, CDR2 ANQGSEA. There are 12 residues in the CDR3. V was shortened by 6 bases and J by 1 base, with 9 bases between the two germline ends. The CDR3 region has the DNA TGCAGCGTGCTCGGGACCCAAGAGACCCAGTACTTC. As protein: CSVLGTQETQYF.

About this clonotype itself: This CDR3 fails to terminate in the conserved phenylalanine or tryptophan, so it likely reflects a read error. V and J are TRBV6-1 and TRBJ2-7; D might be TRBD2 (6 bases). Germline V lookup: CDR1 MNHNS, CDR2 SASEGT. The V gene lost 7 bases and the J gene lost 3 bases, with 16 bases spanning the gap. The CDR3 loop spans 14 amino acids. Here the CDR3 reads CASTVAGGSYEQYL. In nucleotides, the CDR3 is TGTGCCAGCACCGTCGCTGGAGGGAGCTACGAGCAGTACCTC.

The chain uses TRBV7-6 and TRBJ2-5; 8 positions match TRBD1. CDR1 and CDR2 (germline): SGHVS, FNYEAQ. The CDR3 runs to 16 residues. V was pared by 4 bases and J by 5 bases, with 12 bases of the junction left unmatched. CDR3 amino acids: CASSWPQGAGMETQYF. Written as DNA, the CDR3 is TGTGCCAGCAGCTGGCCCCAGGGGGCAGGGATGGAGACCCAGTACTTC.

The CDR3 DNA follows: TGTGCCAGCTACGAGGTGAACACTGAAGCTTTCTTT. Translated, it gives CASYEVNTEAFF. The chain couples TRBV18 to TRBJ1-1; D remains ambiguous. CDR1 is KGHSH and CDR2 is LQKENI in the germline V gene. Trimming left V 7 bases short and J 0 bases short, with 6 bases between. This CDR3 contains 12 residues.

The rearrangement joins TRBV19 to TRBJ1-5, with a weak D call TRBD1 (6 bases). V lost 5 bases and J 3 bases, leaving 11 bases between the germline ends. The germline CDR1 and CDR2 sequences are LNHDA and SQIVND (reference sequence). CDR3 length equals 14 residues. CDR3 amino acids: CASSWGTLNQPQHF. CDR3 in DNA: TGTGCCAGTAGTTGGGGGACACTCAATCAGCCCCAGCATTTT. Together with reference TRBV19 and TRBJ1-5, the CDR3 gives the full variable domain: DGGITQSPKYLFRKEGQNVTLSCEQNLNHDAMYWYRQDPGQGLRLIYYSQIVNDFQKGDIAEGYSVSREKKESFPLTVTSAQKNPTAFYLCASSWGTLNQPQHFGDGTRLSIL.